These 27 T cell receptor beta chains were all obtained from the same sample, sequenced in a study of OX40 agonist ivuxolimab in advanced cancers. Profiling relied on immunoSEQ multiplex PCR, and the TCRdb table lists in-frame clones only, not all of them. The profile covers about 46,000 clones, with around 90% appearing a single time and approximately 10% taken by the ten largest. The sample consisted of CD4+ or CD8+ T cells sorted from blood, taken in a trial of the OX40 agonist ivuxolimab. The receptors come from an adult with an advanced solid tumor such as melanoma, head and neck, liver or kidney cancer.

This chain connects TRBV28 to TRBJ1-1; D not certain. The V end lost 2 bases, the J end lost 1 base, and 11 bases lay between the germline ends. CDR3 size: 15 residues. The V gene's germline CDR1 is MDHEN and CDR2 SYDVKM. The DNA of the CDR3 is TGTGCCAGCAGTTTAGAAGGGAACGGGAACACTGAAGCTTTCTTT. It is translated as CASSLEGNGNTEAFF.

The gene calls are TRBV27 and TRBJ2-3; D unresolved. V was shortened by 7 bases and J by 11 bases, with 13 bases between the two germline ends. This CDR3 has 11 amino acids. Per the germline V gene, CDR1 is MNHEY and CDR2 is SMNVEV (reference sequence). CDR3 sequence (DNA): TGTGCCAGCATATCGGGTCCTCGGCAGTATTTT. Amino acid sequence: CASISGPRQYF.

The chain uses TRBV7-9 and TRBJ2-7; 7 bases fit TRBD1. The CDR3 length is 16 residues. V gave up 5 bases and J gave up 4 bases; unmatched junction bases: 14. In germline, CDR1 is SEHNR, CDR2 FQNEAQ (reference sequence). The CDR3 is CASSPALGTDTYEQYF. In nucleotides, the CDR3 is TGTGCCAGCAGCCCAGCACTCGGGACAGACACTTACGAGCAGTACTTC.

This clone has a handful of counts. The chain combines TRBV4-3 with TRBJ1-2; D perhaps matches TRBD1 (5 bases). Between the trimmed V and J ends, which lost 0 bases and 2 bases, there was a span of 10 bases. This CDR3 comprises 15 residues. Germline CDR1 reads LGHNA; CDR2 reads YSLEER. The CDR3 region is CASSQETGLNYGYTF. In DNA form, the CDR3 reads TGCGCCAGCAGCCAAGAAACAGGACTGAACTATGGCTACACCTTC.

This rearrangement joins TRBV19 to TRBJ2-7, with D perhaps matching TRBD1 or TRBD2 (7 bases each). CDR1 LNHDA and CDR2 SQIVND come from the germline V gene (reference sequence). The V gene lost 6 bases and the J gene lost 2 bases, with 14 bases spanning the gap. CDR3 length equals 14 residues. This CDR3 is CASSTTGRAYEQYF. The CDR3 nucleotides are TGTGCCAGTAGCACGACAGGGAGGGCCTACGAGCAGTACTTC.

V usage is TRBV15 and J usage is TRBJ1-1; D gene ambiguous. CDR3 length equals 14 residues. The V and J ends lost 2 bases and 1 base respectively, with 8 bases between them. In germline, CDR1 is LNHNV, CDR2 YYDKDF (reference sequence). The CDR3: CATSRPPGNTEAFF. CDR3 DNA: TGTGCCACCAGCAGACCCCCGGGGAACACTGAAGCTTTCTTT.

J is TRBJ1-1 and V is TRBV7-2, with 7 bases aligning to TRBD1. This CDR3 is 12 amino acids long. With 0 bases clipped from V and 10 bases from J, the junction kept 2 bases outside the gene matches. Germline CDR1 reads SGHTA; CDR2 reads FQGNSA. The CDR3 region is CASSLAPGGAFF. CDR3 DNA: TGTGCCAGCAGCTTAGCGCCAGGGGGAGCTTTCTTT.

The chain uses TRBV6-1 and TRBJ2-7; unclear D gene. V gave up 5 bases and J gave up 2 bases, with 13 bases separating them. CDR1 is MNHNS and CDR2 is SASEGT in the germline V gene. The CDR3 extends over 14 amino acids. DNA for the CDR3: TGTGCCAGCAGTTCCGGCATAGGCCCCTACGAGCAGTACTTC. It codes for CASSSGIGPYEQYF.

This chain links TRBV4-2 with TRBJ1-2, with a possible D match to TRBD1 (6 bases). The CDR3 covers 14 residues. V was pared by 1 base and J by 2 bases, with 8 bases between. From germline, CDR1 is LGHNA and CDR2 YNFKEQ. In DNA form, the CDR3 reads TGTGCCAGCAGCCAAGGTACAGGGAACTATGGCTACACCTTC. It translates to CASSQGTGNYGYTF.

This rearrangement joins TRBV5-4 to TRBJ1-6; D is perhaps TRBD1 (6 bases). This CDR3 contains 15 residues. Germline values: CDR1 SGHNT, CDR2 YYREEE (reference sequence). V was clipped by 0 bases and J by 9 bases, with 13 bases between them. The CDR3 DNA sequence: TGTGCCAGCAGCTTGGGCAGGGGCGGTAGTTCACCCCTCCACTTT. The encoded protein is CASSLGRGGSSPLHF. The full variable domain, with the rest looked up from reference TRBV5-4 and TRBJ1-6, is ETGVTQSPTHLIKTRGQQVTLRCSSQSGHNTVSWYQQALGQGPQFIFQYYREEENGRGNFPPRFSGLQFPNYSSELNVNALELDDSALYLCASSLGRGGSSPLHFGNGTRLTVT.

By share of the sample, this clone is medium-sized. For the CDR3, the DNA is TGCGCCAGCAGCAAGGGACTAGCGGGAAGACAGGGTGAGACCCAGTACTTC. This translates into CASSKGLAGRQGETQYF. The chain has TRBV5-1 and TRBJ2-5; 13 nucleotides line up with TRBD2. The CDR3 loop spans 17 amino acids. V lost 4 bases, J lost 5 bases, and 11 bases stayed unmatched. Germline CDR1 and CDR2: SGHRS and YFSETQ.

The V and J genes are TRBV10-3 and TRBJ2-5, with 10 bases lining up with TRBD2. The DNA end favors TRBJ2-7, so the J call may be wrong. The CDR3 spans 17 residues. Germline CDR1 ENHRY, CDR2 SYGVKD. The DNA for the CDR3 is TGTGCCATCAGTGGACCCGTGGTAGCGGGGGGAACCTACGAGCAGTACTTC. This translates into CAISGPVVAGGTYEQYF.

This chain uses TRBV19 with TRBJ1-5; D ambiguous. Germline CDR1 LNHDA, CDR2 SQIVND (reference sequence). The V end was cut by 7 bases, the J end by 7 bases, with 11 bases between. This CDR3 region has 12 residues. The CDR3 reads CASKFQGQPQHF. In DNA, the CDR3 is TGTGCCAGTAAATTTCAAGGACAGCCCCAGCATTTT.

V and J are TRBV7-9 and TRBJ2-5; D is uncertain. Germline lookup yields CDR1 SEHNR and CDR2 FQNEAQ (reference sequence). V gave up 4 bases and J gave up 5 bases, with 20 bases separating them. The CDR3 totals 16 residues. The CDR3 spells CASSSPTTQVRETQYF. The CDR3 DNA reads as TGTGCCAGCAGCTCACCCACTACTCAGGTCCGGGAGACCCAGTACTTC. Combining the CDR3 with reference TRBV7-9 and TRBJ2-5 gives the whole variable domain DTGVSQNPRHKITKRGQNVTFRCDPISEHNRLYWYRQTLGQGPEFLTYFQNEAQLEKSRLLSDRFSAERPKGSFSTLEIQRTEQGDSAMYLCASSSPTTQVRETQYFGPGTRLLVL.

This chain links TRBV9 with TRBJ1-1; D possibly corresponds to TRBD1 (5 bases). CDR3 length: 17 amino acids. From germline, CDR1 is SGDLS and CDR2 YYNGEE. Trimming cost V 4 bases and J 4 bases, with 23 bases left between them. CDR3 amino acids: CASSPGPDTYITTEAFF. In DNA form, the CDR3 reads TGTGCCAGCAGCCCCGGGCCGGACACATACATCACCACTGAAGCTTTCTTT.

The chain links TRBV6-1 to TRBJ2-2; unclear D gene. The germline CDR1 and CDR2 sequences are MNHNS and SASEGT. With 3 bases removed from V and 5 bases from J, the gap between germline ends came to 10 bases. The CDR3 extends over 14 amino acids. The CDR3 coding sequence is TGTGCCAGCAGTGAGGTATGGGGTACCGGGGAGCTGTTTTTT. Its translation: CASSEVWGTGELFF.

The rearrangement joins TRBV27 to TRBJ2-3; D is perhaps TRBD2 (6 bases). The CDR3 has 14 residues. Trimming removed 0 bases from V and 4 bases from J, with 8 bases in between. The germline V gene encodes CDR1 MNHEY and CDR2 SMNVEV (reference sequence). Written as DNA, the CDR3 is TGTGCCAGCAGTTTATCCGGGAGAGCAGATACGCAGTATTTT. Translated, it gives CASSLSGRADTQYF.

This clone appeared many times. The gene calls are TRBV4-1 and TRBJ2-5, with 14 bases identical to TRBD2. CDR3 size: 16 residues. Germline CDR1 and CDR2: MGHRA and YSYEKL. With 4 bases clipped from V and 4 bases from J, the junction kept 5 bases outside the gene matches. CDR3 residues: CASSLRLAGGPETQYF. CDR3 coding DNA: TGCGCCAGCAGCCTCCGACTAGCGGGAGGGCCAGAGACCCAGTACTTC.

The J gene is TRBJ2-3, the V gene TRBV6-6; 11 bases match TRBD2. Germline V CDR1 and CDR2: MNHNY, SVGAGI (reference sequence). The CDR3 has 14 amino acids. Trimming at V came to 6 bases and at J to 1 base, leaving 0 bases not matched to a gene. This CDR3 is CASRGLAGTDTQYF. CDR3 sequence (DNA): TGTGCCAGCAGGGGACTAGCGGGCACAGATACGCAGTATTTT.

The chain is built from TRBV7-2 and TRBJ1-1; TRBD1 agrees at 8 bases. V lost 5 bases and J lost 0; bases outside the gene matches: 11. Per germline, CDR1 SGHTA and CDR2 FQGNSA. The CDR3 extends over 17 amino acids. CDR3 residues: CASSHRDRPYMNTEAFF. CDR3 coding DNA: TGTGCCAGCAGCCACCGGGACAGGCCGTATATGAACACTGAAGCTTTCTTT.

The chain combines TRBV10-3 with TRBJ2-3; D is possibly TRBD1 or TRBD2 (5 bases each). V was cut by 7 bases and J by 0 bases, with 23 bases left in between. The CDR3 loop spans 18 amino acids. The germline V gene has CDR1 ENHRY and CDR2 SYGVKD. The CDR3 protein is CAITPGWDGMTSTDTQYF. For the CDR3, the DNA is TGTGCCATCACTCCGGGCTGGGACGGGATGACTAGCACAGATACGCAGTATTTT.

The chain links TRBV19 to TRBJ2-7; TRBD2 matches 7 bases. With V trimmed by 3 bases and J by 2 bases, 7 bases remained unmatched. Germline V gene data show CDR1 as LNHDA and CDR2 as SQIVND (reference sequence). This CDR3 region has 15 residues. CDR3 residues: CASSIIWGGTYEQYF. CDR3 nucleotides: TGTGCCAGTAGTATTATATGGGGGGGGACCTACGAGCAGTACTTC.

This clone appeared a single time. The V gene is TRBV7-9, the J gene TRBJ2-3; D is ambiguous. This CDR3 comprises 11 residues. Trimming removed 5 bases from V and 2 bases from J, with 2 bases in between. Germline V gene sequence: CDR1 SEHNR, CDR2 FQNEAQ (reference sequence). The CDR3 DNA reads as TGTGCCAGCAGCCACACAGATACGCAGTATTTT. Amino acid sequence: CASSHTDTQYF.

The V and J genes are TRBV4-2 and TRBJ2-7; D call uncertain. V lost 0 bases and J lost 6, with 9 bases in between. This CDR3 is built from 13 residues. From germline, CDR1 is LGHNA and CDR2 YNFKEQ. For the CDR3, the DNA is TGTGCCAGCAGCCAAGACGGAGTGCGCGAGCAGTACTTC. Its protein is CASSQDGVREQYF.

The table lists this clone with a few counts. The V call is TRBV9, the J call TRBJ2-2; possibly TRBD1 for D (6 bases). V shed 3 bases and J shed 2 bases, with 8 bases lying between them. Germline V gives CDR1 SGDLS, CDR2 YYNGEE. This CDR3 has 14 residues. Here the CDR3 reads CASSGTVNTGELFF. As DNA, the CDR3 is TGTGCCAGCAGCGGGACAGTAAACACCGGGGAGCTGTTTTTT.

As DNA, the CDR3 is TGTGCCAGCAGAGGGACTAGATATGGTGGTGAGCAGTTCTTC. Its protein product is CASRGTRYGGEQFF. V usage is TRBV2 and J usage is TRBJ2-1; TRBD2 aligns across 8 bases. The CDR3 is made up of 14 amino acids. The germline V gene encodes CDR1 SNHLY and CDR2 FYNNEI. V lost 6 bases and J lost 9; bases outside the gene matches: 10. Filled out from reference TRBV2 and TRBJ2-1, the complete variable domain reads EPEVTQTPSHQVTQMGQEVILRCVPISNHLYFYWYRQILGQKVEFLVSFYNNEISEKSEIFDDQFSVERPDGSNFTLKIRSTKLEDSAMYFCASRGTRYGGEQFFGPGTRLTVL.

V usage is TRBV7-9 and J usage is TRBJ2-5; the match to TRBD2 covers 15 bases. Per germline, CDR1 SEHNR and CDR2 FQNEAQ (reference sequence). The ends lost 3 bases at V and 4 bases at J; junction bases unmatched: 6. This CDR3 contains 17 residues. CDR3 region: CASSFRTSGRAGETQYF. DNA for the CDR3: TGTGCCAGCAGCTTTCGGACTAGCGGGAGGGCGGGAGAGACCCAGTACTTC.